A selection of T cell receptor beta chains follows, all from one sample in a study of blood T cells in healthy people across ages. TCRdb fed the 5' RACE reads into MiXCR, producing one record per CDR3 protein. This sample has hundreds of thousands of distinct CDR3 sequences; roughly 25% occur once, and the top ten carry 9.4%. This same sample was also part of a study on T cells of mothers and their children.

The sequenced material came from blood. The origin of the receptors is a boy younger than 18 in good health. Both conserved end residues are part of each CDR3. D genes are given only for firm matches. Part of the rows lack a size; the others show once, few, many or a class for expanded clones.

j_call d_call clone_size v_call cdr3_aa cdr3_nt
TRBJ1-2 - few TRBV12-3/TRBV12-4 CASSSPGRDGYTF TGTGCCAGCAGTTCCCCAGGGAGGGATGGCTACACCTTC
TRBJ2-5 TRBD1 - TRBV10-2 CATEPRQGRETQYF TGCGCCACCGAGCCGAGACAGGGTCGGGAGACCCAGTACTTC
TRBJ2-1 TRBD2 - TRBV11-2 CASSFPSLAGVMNEQFF TGTGCCAGCAGCTTCCCTTCCCTAGCGGGAGTTATGAATGAGCAGTTCTTC
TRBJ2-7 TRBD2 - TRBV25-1 CASSDVTSGSTYEQYF TGTGCCAGCAGTGATGTTACTAGCGGGTCGACCTACGAGCAGTACTTC
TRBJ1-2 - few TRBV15 CATSGPDLYGYTF TGTGCCACCAGCGGTCCGGACCTTTATGGCTACACCTTC
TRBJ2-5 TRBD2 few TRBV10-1 CASSVASSGKETQYF TGCGCCAGCAGTGTGGCGTCCAGCGGGAAAGAGACCCAGTACTTC
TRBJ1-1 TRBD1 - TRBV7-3 CASSWTGQNEAFF TGTGCCAGCAGCTGGACAGGGCAAAATGAAGCTTTCTTT
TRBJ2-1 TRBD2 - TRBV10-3 CAINPGLAGATYNEQFF TGTGCCATCAACCCGGGACTAGCGGGAGCTACCTACAATGAGCAGTTCTTC
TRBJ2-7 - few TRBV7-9 CASSLRLGGGSYEQYF TGTGCCAGCAGCTTACGCCTAGGAGGGGGCTCCTACGAGCAGTACTTC
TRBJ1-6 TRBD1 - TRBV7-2 CASSAGTAINSPLHF TGTGCCAGCAGCGCCGGGACAGCAATTAATTCACCCCTCCACTTT
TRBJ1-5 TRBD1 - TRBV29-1 CSVGTGDQPQHF TGCAGCGTTGGGACAGGGGATCAGCCCCAGCATTTT
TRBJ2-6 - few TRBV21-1 CASSIGQGASSGANVLTF TGTGCCAGCAGCATTGGCCAGGGGGCCTCCTCTGGGGCCAACGTCCTGACTTTC
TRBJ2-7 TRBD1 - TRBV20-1 CSARELWTGMGEQYF TGCAGTGCTAGAGAGCTATGGACAGGGATGGGCGAGCAGTACTTC
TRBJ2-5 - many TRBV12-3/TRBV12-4 CASSLGYEETQYF TGTGCCAGCAGCTTAGGATACGAAGAGACCCAGTACTTC
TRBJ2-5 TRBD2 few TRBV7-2 CASSFIAGQETQYF TGTGCCAGCAGCTTCATAGCGGGGCAAGAGACCCAGTACTTC
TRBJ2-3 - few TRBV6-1 CASSELPTITDTQYF TGTGCCAGCAGTGAACTTCCGACCATCACAGATACGCAGTATTTT
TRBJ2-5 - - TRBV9 CASSPGGRGLETQYF TGTGCCAGCAGCCCAGGAGGGCGGGGCCTGGAGACCCAGTACTTC
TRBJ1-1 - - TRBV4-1 CASSQLDGERTEAFF TGCGCCAGCAGCCAACTCGACGGGGAGAGAACTGAAGCTTTCTTT
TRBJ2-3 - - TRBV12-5 CASGSGQNTDTQYF TGTGCTAGTGGTTCCGGACAGAACACAGATACGCAGTATTTT
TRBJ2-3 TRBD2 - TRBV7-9 CASSFLTGLAGVTDTQYF TGTGCCAGCAGCTTTCTGACAGGACTAGCGGGAGTCACAGATACGCAGTATTTT
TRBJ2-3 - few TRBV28 CASSLEARDSTDTQYF TGTGCCAGCAGTTTAGAGGCGCGGGATAGCACAGATACGCAGTATTTT
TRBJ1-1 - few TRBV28 CASLTGGMNTEAFF TGTGCCAGCTTAACCGGGGGGATGAACACTGAAGCTTTCTTT
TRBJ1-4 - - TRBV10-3 CAISDGLHKEKLFF TGTGCCATCAGTGATGGGCTTCACAAAGAAAAACTGTTTTTT
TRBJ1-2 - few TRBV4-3 CASSQGGLGFGYTF TGCGCCAGCAGCCAAGGGGGACTGGGTTTTGGCTACACCTTC
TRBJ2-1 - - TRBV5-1 CASSNSGSHEQFF TGCGCCAGCAGCAACTCAGGGTCCCATGAGCAGTTCTTC
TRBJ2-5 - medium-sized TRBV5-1 CASSSQETQYF TGCGCCAGCAGCTCCCAAGAGACCCAGTACTTC
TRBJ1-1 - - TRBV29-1 CSVVQGYTEAFF TGCAGCGTTGTCCAGGGGTACACTGAAGCTTTCTTT
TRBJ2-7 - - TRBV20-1 CSAREGRAYEQYF TGCAGTGCTAGAGAGGGCAGGGCCTACGAGCAGTACTTC
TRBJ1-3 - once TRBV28 CASSPRTVVGSGNTIYF TGTGCCAGCAGTCCAAGGACAGTAGTAGGTTCTGGAAACACCATATATTTT
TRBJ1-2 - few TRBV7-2 CASSLGSSYGYTF TGTGCCAGCAGCTTAGGCAGCTCCTATGGCTACACCTTC
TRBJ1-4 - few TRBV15 CATSRDIGGGEKLFF TGTGCCACCAGCAGAGATATCGGAGGCGGTGAAAAACTGTTTTTT
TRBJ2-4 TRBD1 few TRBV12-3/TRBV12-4 CASSLYRGDIQYF TGTGCCAGCAGTTTATACAGGGGGGACATTCAGTACTTC
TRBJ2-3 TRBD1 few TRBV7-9 CASSSDRSTDTQYF TGTGCCAGCAGCTCGGACAGGAGCACAGATACGCAGTATTTT
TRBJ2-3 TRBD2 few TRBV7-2 CASSLRAGGAADTQYF TGTGCCAGCAGCCTCAGAGCGGGGGGAGCAGCAGATACGCAGTATTTT
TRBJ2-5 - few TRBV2 CASSEPGSTGTQYF TGTGCCAGCAGTGAGCCCGGCAGCACTGGGACCCAGTACTTC
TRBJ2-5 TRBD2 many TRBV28 CASSLPRGGYQETQYF TGTGCCAGCAGTTTACCCCGCGGGGGGTACCAAGAGACCCAGTACTTC
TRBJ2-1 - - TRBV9 CASSVNRREQFF TGTGCCAGCAGCGTGAATCGGAGAGAGCAGTTCTTC
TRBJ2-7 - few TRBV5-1 CASSLPWHLYEQYF TGCGCCAGCAGCTTGCCGTGGCACCTCTACGAGCAGTACTTC
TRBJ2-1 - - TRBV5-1 CASSIESSGVSSYNEQFF TGCGCCAGCAGCATTGAAAGCTCGGGGGTGAGCTCCTACAATGAGCAGTTCTTC
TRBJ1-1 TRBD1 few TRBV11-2 CASSSTGEGTEAFF TGTGCCAGCAGTTCTACAGGGGAGGGAACTGAAGCTTTCTTT
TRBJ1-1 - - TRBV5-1 CASRTSVAQNTEAFF TGCGCCAGCCGAACGAGTGTGGCGCAGAACACTGAAGCTTTCTTT
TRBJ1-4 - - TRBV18 CASSRAGVPLEKLFF TGTGCCAGCTCCCGGGCAGGGGTGCCTCTAGAAAAACTGTTTTTT
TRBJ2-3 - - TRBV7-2 CASSWYPSTDTQYF TGTGCCAGCAGCTGGTACCCCAGCACAGATACGCAGTATTTT
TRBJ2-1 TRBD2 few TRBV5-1 CASTLYLAGVNEQFF TGCGCCAGCACCCTCTACCTAGCGGGGGTTAATGAGCAGTTCTTC
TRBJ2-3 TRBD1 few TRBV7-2 CASSLAGGWNTDTQYF TGTGCCAGCAGCTTAGCAGGGGGCTGGAACACAGATACGCAGTATTTT
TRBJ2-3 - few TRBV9 CASSVGPESPRSPSDTQYF TGTGCCAGCAGCGTAGGCCCTGAATCCCCGCGGAGTCCGTCAGATACGCAGTATTTT
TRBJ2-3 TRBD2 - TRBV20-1 CSAIPSGGATSTDTQYF TGCAGTGCTATTCCCAGCGGGGGGGCCACTAGCACAGATACGCAGTATTTT
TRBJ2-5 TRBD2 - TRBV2 CASSRRTSGDETQYF TGTGCCAGCAGTCGACGTACTAGCGGGGACGAGACCCAGTACTTC
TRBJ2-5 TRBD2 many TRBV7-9 CASSSLATETQYF TGTGCCAGCAGCTCACTAGCGACAGAGACCCAGTACTTC
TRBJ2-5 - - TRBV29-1 CSVVKGETQYF TGCAGCGTTGTAAAAGGGGAGACCCAGTACTTC
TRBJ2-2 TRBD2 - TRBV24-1 CATSDEREYTGELFF TGTGCCACCAGTGATGAGCGGGAGTACACCGGGGAGCTGTTTTTT
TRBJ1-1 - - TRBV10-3 CAISESKGVDTEAFF TGTGCCATCAGTGAGAGTAAGGGGGTGGACACTGAAGCTTTCTTT
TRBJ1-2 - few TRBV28 CASSSQWLNYGYTF TGTGCCAGCAGTTCCCAATGGCTCAACTATGGCTACACCTTC